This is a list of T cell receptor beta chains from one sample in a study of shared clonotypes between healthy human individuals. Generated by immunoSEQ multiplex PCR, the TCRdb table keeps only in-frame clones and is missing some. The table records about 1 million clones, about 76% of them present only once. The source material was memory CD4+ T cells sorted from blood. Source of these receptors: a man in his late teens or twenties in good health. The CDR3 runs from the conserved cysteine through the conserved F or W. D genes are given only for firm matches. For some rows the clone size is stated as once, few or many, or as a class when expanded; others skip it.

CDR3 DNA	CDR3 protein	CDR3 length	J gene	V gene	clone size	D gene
TGTGCCAGCAGTGAAGGAGACAGGATCACTTATGGCTACACCTTC	CASSEGDRITYGYTF	15	TRBJ1-2	TRBV2	-	-
TGTGCCAGCAGTGACGTGAGGAGCGGGGGGTACAATGAGCAGTTCTTC	CASSDVRSGGYNEQFF	16	TRBJ2-1	TRBV6-4	-	TRBD2
TGTGCCAGCAGTTCCACCGCGGGAACCTACGAGCAGTACTTC	CASSSTAGTYEQYF	14	TRBJ2-7	TRBV6-1	few	-
TGTGCCAGCAGCTTAGCGATCCAGGGCACTGAAGCTTTCTTT	CASSLAIQGTEAFF	14	TRBJ1-1	TRBV7-2	-	-
TGTGCCAGTAGTATAGAAGGGGGCAGGAACGAGCAGTACTTC	CASSIEGGRNEQYF	14	TRBJ2-7	TRBV19	few	TRBD1
TGTGCCATCAGCCCTTCCGGGACTGGAAACTATGGCTACACCTTC	CAISPSGTGNYGYTF	15	TRBJ1-2	TRBV10-3	-	-
TGTGCCATCAGTGAGGGGGCAGGCGGAACTGAAGCTTTCTTT	CAISEGAGGTEAFF	14	TRBJ1-1	TRBV10-3	-	-
TGTGCCACCAGCAGAATCACAGGTACTGGTTCACCCCTCCACTTT	CATSRITGTGSPLHF	15	TRBJ1-6	TRBV15	-	-
TGTGCCAGCAGTCCCAACACCAATCAGCCCCAGCATTTT	CASSPNTNQPQHF	13	TRBJ1-5	TRBV6-1	-	-
TGCGCCAGCAGCCAAGGACAGCTGAACACTGAAGCTTTCTTT	CASSQGQLNTEAFF	14	TRBJ1-1	TRBV4-3	-	-
TGTGCCAGCAGCGCGGGAGGAGATAGCAATCAGCCCCAGCATTTT	CASSAGGDSNQPQHF	15	TRBJ1-5	TRBV6-6	-	-
TGTGCCAGCAGCTCTCCGCATACTCTATCCTACGAGCAGTACTTC	CASSSPHTLSYEQYF	15	TRBJ2-7	TRBV27	-	-
TGCGCCAGCAGCTTGGGGGGAACAGCCGGCGGTAATGAAAAACTGTTTTTT	CASSLGGTAGGNEKLFF	17	TRBJ1-4	TRBV5-1	-	-
TGTGCCAGCAGTTCCGGACAGCGTGTTGTGGGCGAGCAGTACTTC	CASSSGQRVVGEQYF	15	TRBJ2-7	TRBV28	-	-
TGTGCCAGCAGCCAAGGACAGGGCGTCAATTCACCCCTCCACTTT	CASSQGQGVNSPLHF	15	TRBJ1-6	TRBV4-2	-	TRBD1
TGTGCCAGCAGTTACCCGACAGGGATTAGAGGGCAGCCCCAGCATTTT	CASSYPTGIRGQPQHF	16	TRBJ1-5	TRBV6-5	-	TRBD1
TGTGCCAGCAGGGGCCAGGGGGAGGGCTTTGGCTACACCTTC	CASRGQGEGFGYTF	14	TRBJ1-2	TRBV5-6	-	TRBD1